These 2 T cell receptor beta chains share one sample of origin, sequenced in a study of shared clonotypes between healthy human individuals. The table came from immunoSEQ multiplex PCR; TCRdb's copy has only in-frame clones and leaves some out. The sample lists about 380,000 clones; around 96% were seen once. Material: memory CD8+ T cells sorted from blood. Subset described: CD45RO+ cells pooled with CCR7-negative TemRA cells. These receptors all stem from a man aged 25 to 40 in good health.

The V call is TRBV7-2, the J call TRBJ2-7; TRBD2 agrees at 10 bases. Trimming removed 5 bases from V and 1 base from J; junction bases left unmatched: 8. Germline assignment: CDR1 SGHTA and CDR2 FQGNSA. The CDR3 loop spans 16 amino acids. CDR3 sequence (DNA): TGTGCCAGCAGCCGATTAGCGGGAGGTGAATCCTACGAGCAGTACTTC. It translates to CASSRLAGGESYEQYF.

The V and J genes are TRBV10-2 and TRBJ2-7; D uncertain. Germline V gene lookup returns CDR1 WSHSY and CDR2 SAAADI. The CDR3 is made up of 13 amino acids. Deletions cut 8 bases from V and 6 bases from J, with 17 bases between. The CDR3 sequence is CASGPVTPSEQYF. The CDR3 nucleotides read TGCGCCAGCGGTCCTGTCACCCCGTCCGAGCAGTACTTC.